The T cell receptor beta chain described here comes from a study of Graves' ophthalmopathy and Graves' hyperthyroidism. Study observations and caveats: Ophthalmopathy progression was predicted by the model at about 69% sensitivity and approximately 72% specificity.

From RNA, the CDR3 regions of TCR beta chains were amplified and sequenced. An opening RT-PCR round employed HTBI primers and preceded a second-round multiplex PCR. TCRdb used MiXCR to reprocess the multiplex PCR reads, holding one entry per CDR3 protein. Of about half a million distinct CDR3 sequences listed, about 15% are singletons. With 5 bases clipped from V and 8 bases from J, the junction kept 10 bases outside the gene matches. CDR1 is MDHEN and CDR2 is SYDVKM in the germline V gene. The CDR3 runs 14 residues. In its sample, this clonotype was seen many times. Its antigen is still unknown. The evidence that diagnosis relied on was clinical symptoms, serum thyroxine, TRAb, thyroid ultrasound and orbital computed tomography. Out of 7.5 to 10 ml of fresh peripheral blood, PBMCs were obtained.

J is TRBJ2-5 and V is TRBV28; the match to TRBD1 covers 8 bases. This TCR was recovered from a woman in her twenties or thirties with Graves' ophthalmopathy. The sequencing sample was made of blood. CDR3 coding DNA: TGTGCCAGCAGTAACCAGGGGGCCCCGGGAACCCAGTACTTC. It is translated as CASSNQGAPGTQYF.